The 29 T cell receptor beta chains below were found in one sample sequenced in a study of tumor-infiltrating lymphocytes in primary liver carcinoma. Constant-region priming of approximately 500 ng total RNA yielded TCR beta cDNA. Generation of the TCR beta libraries relied on three nested multiplex PCR rounds using slightly modified ARM-PCR. Investigators reported that the first two PCR rounds, at roughly 10 cycles each, used TRBV1-TRBV30 forward primers with a C-beta reverse primer. TCRdb processed the multiplex PCR reads anew with MiXCR; each CDR3 protein has one entry. Among 45,000 to 65,000 distinct CDR3 sequences, around 77% were seen once, and the ten largest hold around a quarter. Co-extracting RNA and DNA was done with about 20-34 mg of unsorted bulk tissue as input. Sample: liver tumor tissue from sampling region 5. Documented subset: tumor region T5, tumor centre. The receptors stem from a man in his forties with primary liver carcinoma and hepatitis B virus infection.

Concerning this clonotype: The junction departs from the called germline gene at one end, perhaps through a read error. The chain employs TRBV4-3 and TRBJ2-7, with TRBD1 matching over 8 bases. The CDR3 length is 17 residues. Germline V gene lookup returns CDR1 LGHNA and CDR2 YSLEER. The CDR3, as DNA: TGCGCCAACAGCCAAGAAGCACCGGGGACAGGCCGGTACGAGCAGTACTTC. It encodes CANSQEAPGTGRYEQYF.

This clonotype has at least ten counts. CDR3 sequence: CASSLYRLVSEQFF. The CDR3 DNA is TGTGCCAGCAGCTTATACCGGCTAGTTAGTGAGCAGTTCTTC. The chain uses TRBV11-2 and TRBJ2-1, with D hard to call. The germline CDR1 and CDR2 sequences are SGHAT and FQNNGV. There are 14 residues in the CDR3. V lost 2 bases, J lost 9 bases, and 14 bases lay in between.

Comments on this clonotype: A junction end diverges from the germline sequence, so it may reflect a read error. The rearrangement uses TRBV5-5 and TRBJ2-2, with TRBD2 as a possible D gene (5 bases). The germline V gene encodes CDR1 SGHKS and CDR2 YYEKEE (reference sequence). The CDR3 contains 12 residues. As DNA, the CDR3 is TGTGCCAGCAGACTCCACGCCGGGGAGCCGTTTTTT. It encodes CASRLHAGEPFF.

This clonotype was observed a handful of times. The junction does not match germline at one end; this may be a read error. The chain combines TRBV10-1 with TRBJ2-1, with D hard to call. Germline V gene sequence: CDR1 WNHNN, CDR2 SYGVQD (reference sequence). The CDR3 extends over 12 amino acids. CDR3: CATSNRLREQFF. CDR3 sequence (DNA): TGCGCCACCAGTAATCGATTGCGCGAGCAGTTCTTC.

The genes are TRBV28 and TRBJ2-7; 8 nucleotides line up with TRBD1. The germline V gene has CDR1 MDHEN and CDR2 SYDVKM. Trimming took 5 bases from V and 5 from J; bases not matched to a gene: 11. The CDR3 consists of 15 residues. The CDR3 protein is CASSEPGQGCNEQYF. The CDR3 DNA reads TGTGCCAGCAGTGAGCCAGGACAGGGTTGCAACGAGCAGTACTTC.

As concerns this clonotype: One junction end does not reproduce the germline sequence, and a read error may be involved. The chain carries TRBV29-1 and TRBJ1-2, with D possibly being TRBD1 (5 bases). CDR3 length equals 18 residues. The germline gives CDR1 SQVTM, CDR2 ANQGSEA. The DNA of the CDR3 is TGCAGCGTTGGGACACCAACGGGAACTCAAGTGGCTAACTACGGCTACACCTTC. It yields the protein CSVGTPTGTQVANYGYTF.

Remarks on this clonotype: The conserved final phenylalanine or tryptophan is absent from the CDR3, which likely points to a read error. The V and J genes are TRBV28 and TRBJ2-4; unclear D gene. Per germline, CDR1 MDHEN and CDR2 SYDVKM. The CDR3 loop spans 14 amino acids. For the CDR3, the DNA is TGTGCCAGTCCTCCCGGGTTGGCCAGAAACATTCAGTACCTC. This sequence encodes CASPPGLARNIQYL.

In the case of this clonotype: One end of the junction varies from germline; a read error may be responsible. The V call is TRBV5-1, the J call TRBJ2-4; perhaps D is TRBD1 or TRBD2 (5 bases each). Germline V lookup: CDR1 SGHRS, CDR2 YFSETQ. The CDR3 is 17 residues long. CDR3 protein: CASSLGGADLAKNIQYF. The CDR3 nucleotides are TGCGCCAGCAGCTTGGGAGGGGCAGACCTAGCCAAAAACATTCAATACTTC.

About this clonotype: As the CDR3 is not closed by the conserved phenylalanine or tryptophan, this likely results from a read error. The V gene is TRBV5-4, the J gene TRBJ1-3; D gene uncertain. There are 16 residues in the CDR3. Germline V lookup: CDR1 SGHNT, CDR2 YYREEE (reference sequence). V was trimmed by 1 base and J by 0 bases, leaving 11 bases between them. CDR3 sequence reads: CASSLKGLVSGNTIYS. The CDR3 bases are TGTGCCAGCAGCTTGAAAGGCCTCGTCTCTGGAAACACCATATATTCT.

As to this clonotype: The CDR3 does not close with the conserved phenylalanine or tryptophan, likely indicating a read error. The genes are TRBV5-8 and TRBJ2-1; D remains unclear. CDR3 size: 13 residues. V lost 0 bases, J lost 6 bases, and 7 bases lay in between. In germline, CDR1 is SGHTS, CDR2 YDEGEE. The CDR3 region has the DNA TGTGCCAGCAGCTTGGTCATGAGCAATGAGCAGTTCATC. The encoded protein is CASSLVMSNEQFI.

This rearrangement joins TRBV6-6 to TRBJ1-5; D gene uncertain. CDR3 length: 13 residues. Germline CDR1 reads MNHNY; CDR2 reads SVGAGI (reference sequence). The germline V and J ends were trimmed by 9 bases and 6 bases, with 15 bases remaining between them. CDR3 sequence: CARGYSMVQPQHF. CDR3 DNA sequence: TGTGCCAGAGGTTACTCGATGGTTCAGCCCCAGCATTTT.

Of note for this clonotype: One end of the junction fails to match germline, which may point to a read error. This chain uses TRBV11-2 with TRBJ2-7; tentative D call: TRBD2 (6 bases). CDR1 and CDR2 from the germline V gene are SGHAT and FQNNGV. The CDR3 is made up of 15 amino acids. As DNA, the CDR3 is TGTGCCAGGAGCTTAGGGTCGGGAGCGGACTATGAGCAGTACTTC. It codes for CARSLGSGADYEQYF.

The table lists this clonotype with many counts. The rearrangement uses TRBV4-1 and TRBJ1-5, with 8 nucleotides matching TRBD1. V shed 1 base, J shed 6 bases, and the junction held 2 bases outside the gene matches. The CDR3 loop spans 14 amino acids. Germline V gene sequence: CDR1 MGHRA, CDR2 YSYEKL. CDR3 DNA sequence: TGCGCCAGCAGCCAAGGTGGACAGGGTCAGCCCCAGCATTTT. Its translation is CASSQGGQGQPQHF.

Points on this clonotype: This is likely a read error, given that the CDR3 carries no conserved phenylalanine or tryptophan at its end. The rearrangement uses TRBV28 and TRBJ2-7; tentatively, D is TRBD1 (5 bases). Per the germline V gene, CDR1 is MDHEN and CDR2 is SYDVKM. V gave up 4 bases and J gave up 7 bases, with 11 bases separating them. The CDR3 runs to 12 residues. The CDR3 is CASSWGYSEQYL. CDR3 nucleotide sequence: TGTGCCAGCAGTTGGGGCTATAGTGAGCAGTACTTA.

In regard to this clonotype: The germline gene is not matched at one end of the junction; a read error may be the cause. The J gene is TRBJ2-3, the V gene TRBV5-1; 7 nucleotides agree with TRBD2. Germline V CDR1 and CDR2: SGHRS, YFSETQ. This CDR3 contains 13 residues. The CDR3: CASSLDAGDMQYF. The CDR3 DNA sequence: TGCGCCAGCAGTTTGGACGCGGGGGATATGCAGTATTTT. Filled out from reference TRBV5-1 and TRBJ2-3, the complete variable domain reads KAGVTQTPRYLIKTRGQQVTLSCSPISGHRSVSWYQQTPGQGLQFLFEYFSETQRNKGNFPGRFSGRQFSNSRSEMNVSTLELGDSALYLCASSLDAGDMQYFGPGTRLTVL.

Remarks on this clonotype: One end of the junction is discordant with germline, which a read error may explain. The CDR3 protein is CATSARTSGFQFF. DNA for the CDR3: TGTGCCACTAGTGCCCGGACTAGCGGCTTCCAGTTCTTC. The chain joins TRBV19 to TRBJ2-1; 10 nucleotides line up with TRBD2. There are 13 residues in the CDR3. CDR1 and CDR2 (germline): LNHDA, SQIVND (reference sequence).

This clonotype came up once. A read error is possible here, since a much larger clone lies one base away. The chain carries TRBV20-1 and TRBJ1-6, with D possibly matching TRBD1 (5 bases). The CDR3 consists of 13 residues. Germline V gene lookup returns CDR1 DFQATT and CDR2 SNEGSKA (reference sequence). The CDR3, as DNA: TGCAATGCCGGCGCGGGACATAATTCACCCCTCCACTTT. It encodes CNAGAGHNSPLHF.

V gene TRBV6-2 or TRBV6-3 combines with J gene TRBJ2-7; D remains unclear. This CDR3 contains 13 residues. The V gene's germline CDR1 is MNHEY and CDR2 SVGEGT. CDR3 amino acids: CTSSYEVPYEQYF. DNA for the CDR3: TGTACGAGTAGTTACGAGGTACCTTACGAGCAGTACTTC.

With regard to this clonotype: A read error may account for a junction end that differs from germline. This rearrangement joins TRBV29-1 to TRBJ1-2, with a tentative D call TRBD1 (6 bases). From germline, CDR1 is SQVTM and CDR2 ANQGSEA. The CDR3 is 14 amino acids. The CDR3 DNA reads TGCAGCGTCCTCCCTGAGAGGGACATGAATGGCCACACCTTC. The encoded protein is CSVLPERDMNGHTF.

Regarding this clonotype: One junction end does not reproduce the germline sequence, and a read error may be involved. The gene calls are TRBV7-8 and TRBJ1-2; D remains unclear. Germline V gene lookup returns CDR1 SGHVS and CDR2 FQNEAQ. The CDR3 runs 14 residues. CDR3 protein: CASSLIASDYGHTF. In DNA, the CDR3 is TGTGCCAGCAGCTTAATAGCATCAGACTATGGCCACACCTTC. The whole variable domain, filled in from reference TRBV7-8 and TRBJ1-2, reads GAGVSQSPRYKVAKRGQDVALRCDPISGHVSLFWYQQALGQGPEFLTYFQNEAQLDKSGLPSDRFFAERPEGSVSTLKIQRTQQEDSAVYLCASSLIASDYGHTFGSGTRLTVV.

Regarding this clonotype: This CDR3 fails to terminate in the conserved phenylalanine or tryptophan, so it likely reflects a read error. The gene calls are TRBV6-1 and TRBJ2-1; the D call may be TRBD1 or TRBD2 (6 bases each). From germline, CDR1 is MNHNS and CDR2 SASEGT. This CDR3 is 14 amino acids long. The CDR3 DNA sequence: TGTGCCAGCGACTTGGGGGGCTCCTATAATGAGCAGTTCTTA. Protein: CASDLGGSYNEQFL.

This clonotype was seen a single time. This could be a read error, since a much larger clone is one nucleotide away. The chain joins TRBV10-2 to TRBJ2-5, with TRBD1 as a possible D gene (6 bases). With 7 bases removed from V and 7 bases from J, the gap between germline ends came to 16 bases. Germline values: CDR1 WSHSY, CDR2 SAAADI. This CDR3 has 13 residues. The CDR3 region has the DNA TGCGCCAGCATCGGACAGCTTGGCATGACCCAGTACTTC. This sequence encodes CASIGQLGMTQYF.

Points on this clonotype: Mismatch with germline at one junction end may stem from a read error. This sequence joins TRBV5-6 and TRBJ2-7, with 8 positions matching TRBD1. This CDR3 region has 14 residues. Germline V gene lookup returns CDR1 SGHDT and CDR2 YYEEEE. CDR3 DNA sequence: TGTGTCAGCAGCTTGGGGACAGGATACTGCGAGCAGTACTTC. Its protein product is CVSSLGTGYCEQYF.

This clonotype was found once. This CDR3 is missing its conserved last phenylalanine or tryptophan, likely due to a read error. V usage is TRBV6-5 and J usage is TRBJ1-2; 10 bases map to TRBD1. V gave up 5 bases and J gave up 1 base; unmatched junction bases: 4. CDR1 and CDR2 (germline): MNHEY, SVGAGI. The CDR3 loop spans 15 amino acids. In DNA, the CDR3 is TGTGCCAGCAGTATAGGGACAGGGGTTAACTATGGCTACACCTCC. It codes for CASSIGTGVNYGYTS.

This clonotype appeared many times. This rearrangement joins TRBV5-1 to TRBJ2-4; TRBD1 aligns across 10 bases. The CDR3 loop spans 14 amino acids. V was pared by 4 bases and J by 14 bases, with 12 bases of the junction left unmatched. From germline, CDR1 is SGHRS and CDR2 YFSETQ. As DNA, the CDR3 is TGCGCCAGCAGCCTGGGGGACAGGGGTAATTCCGAGTACTTC. Translating it yields CASSLGDRGNSEYF.

With regard to this clonotype: An end of the junction does not agree with germline; a read error may underlie this. The chain uses TRBV6-1 and TRBJ2-1; no reliable D call. Germline V gene lookup returns CDR1 MNHNS and CDR2 SASEGT. This CDR3 comprises 13 residues. For the CDR3, the DNA is TGTCCCAGCAGTGGACGGAAAAACAATGAGCAGTTCTTC. Protein: CPSSGRKNNEQFF.

Concerning this clonotype: This is likely a read error, given that the CDR3 carries no conserved phenylalanine or tryptophan at its end. No DNA is shown, since the ends of the CDR3 on it are uncertain; the CDR3 is the one TCRdb lists. The chain uses TRBV28 and TRBJ2-4; the table names TRBD1, a call not compared with the DNA. Per germline, CDR1 MDHEN and CDR2 SYDVKM. The CDR3 comprises 16 residues, both ends counted. The CDR3 sequence is CASSTYRAKTKNIQCL.

There are many counts of this clonotype. The chain is built from TRBV5-8 and TRBJ2-5; D is ambiguous. Germline-derived CDR1 and CDR2 are SGHTS and YDEGEE. The CDR3 loop spans 14 amino acids. The V end lost 4 bases, the J end lost 5 bases, and 15 bases lay between the germline ends. DNA for the CDR3: TGTGCCAGCAGCCCCATGGGCGTCAGGGAGACCCAGTACTTC. Translated: CASSPMGVRETQYF.

This clonotype was found many times. This chain links TRBV5-4 with TRBJ1-2; no clear D. This CDR3 comprises 15 residues. Germline V gene lookup returns CDR1 SGHNT and CDR2 YYREEE (reference sequence). With 0 bases removed from V and 6 bases from J, the gap between germline ends came to 15 bases. The DNA for the CDR3 is TGTGCCAGCAGCTTGGCGGCCAGGCTCACTCATGGCTACACCTTC. It encodes CASSLAARLTHGYTF.